This entry is about one TCR beta chain. These data come from a study of blood T cell repertoires in COVID-19. As for the study in general: COVID-19 samples collected from the United States, Italy and Spain covered acute and convalescent phases. In each case, the material was cDNA or gDNA derived from T cells, B-cell-depleted T cells, or PBMCs.

Authors' analysis steps: Reference gene primer amplification yielded estimated nucleated cell counts. Libraries were prepared by immunoSEQ multiplex PCR; TCRdb keeps only in-frame clonotypes and omits some of them. Clone size and V and J calls were adopted from that table, with D and trimming inferred from the DNA. The table lists about 110,000 clones, 88% of them singletons. CDR1 is MNHEY, CDR2 SVGAGI, per germline. The CDR3 is made up of 14 amino acids. V was clipped by 4 bases and J by 4 bases, with 14 bases between them. Sequences were obtained from peripheral blood. This chain joins TRBV6-5 and TRBJ2-7, with TRBD2 as a possible D gene (5 bases). This clonotype was obtained from a human donor in a cohort sampled during active COVID-19. The CDR3 coding sequence is TGTGCCAGCAGTTCCCGCTGGGGAGCGTACGAGCAGTACTTC. Protein: CASSSRWGAYEQYF.